This is a list of T cell receptor beta chains from one sample in a study of blood T cell repertoires in COVID-19. Measured with immunoSEQ multiplex PCR; TCRdb has only the in-frame clones, and not every one. This table has about 53,000 clones, more than 80% appearing once. The sample comprised peripheral blood. These receptors came from an older man with acute or convalescent COVID-19. CDR3s include the opening cysteine and the closing phenylalanine or tryptophan. Fields, in order: V gene, clone size, J gene, D gene, CDR3 protein. A D gene is named only where the DNA matches it firmly. The size entry is marked missing in some rows and otherwise reads once, few, many or a size class.

V gene: TRBV9
clone size: NA
J gene: TRBJ1-1
D gene: TRBD1
CDR3 protein: CASSRTGLTEAFF

V gene: TRBV10-2
clone size: NA
J gene: TRBJ2-3
D gene: TRBD2
CDR3 protein: CASSDRTRGTDTQYF

V gene: TRBV19
clone size: NA
J gene: TRBJ2-6
D gene: TRBD2
CDR3 protein: CASRTLAGASGANVLTF

V gene: TRBV5-5
clone size: NA
J gene: TRBJ2-3
D gene: TRBD2
CDR3 protein: CASSFGLAGNRDTQYF

V gene: TRBV5-5
clone size: NA
J gene: TRBJ2-1
D gene: TRBD1
CDR3 protein: CASSLKGASYNEQFF

V gene: TRBV2
clone size: NA
J gene: TRBJ2-3
D gene: NA
CDR3 protein: CASSGQRVSTDTQYF

V gene: TRBV5-1
clone size: NA
J gene: TRBJ2-5
D gene: NA
CDR3 protein: CASSFSEKTQYF

V gene: TRBV6-6
clone size: NA
J gene: TRBJ1-5
D gene: NA
CDR3 protein: CASSRNPGAGRNQPQHF

V gene: TRBV7-9
clone size: once
J gene: TRBJ2-7
D gene: TRBD1
CDR3 protein: CASSLDRPNEQYF

V gene: TRBV5-1
clone size: NA
J gene: TRBJ1-2
D gene: TRBD1
CDR3 protein: CASARQGGTEEGYTF

V gene: TRBV5-1
clone size: NA
J gene: TRBJ2-7
D gene: NA
CDR3 protein: CASSLGQSEEQYF

V gene: TRBV5-1
clone size: once
J gene: TRBJ1-3
D gene: NA
CDR3 protein: CASSLAGSQLGNTIYF

V gene: TRBV3-1/TRBV3-2
clone size: NA
J gene: TRBJ1-2
D gene: NA
CDR3 protein: CASSQALRGVYGYTF

V gene: TRBV5-1
clone size: few
J gene: TRBJ2-2
D gene: NA
CDR3 protein: CASSTGQNTGELFF

V gene: TRBV18
clone size: NA
J gene: TRBJ2-7
D gene: NA
CDR3 protein: CASSSRVYDEQYF

V gene: TRBV9
clone size: NA
J gene: TRBJ2-1
D gene: NA
CDR3 protein: CASSVVAGQNEQFF

V gene: TRBV6-1
clone size: NA
J gene: TRBJ1-1
D gene: NA
CDR3 protein: CASSEGGSWNTEAFF

V gene: TRBV25-1
clone size: NA
J gene: TRBJ2-3
D gene: NA
CDR3 protein: CASMDSYTDTQYF